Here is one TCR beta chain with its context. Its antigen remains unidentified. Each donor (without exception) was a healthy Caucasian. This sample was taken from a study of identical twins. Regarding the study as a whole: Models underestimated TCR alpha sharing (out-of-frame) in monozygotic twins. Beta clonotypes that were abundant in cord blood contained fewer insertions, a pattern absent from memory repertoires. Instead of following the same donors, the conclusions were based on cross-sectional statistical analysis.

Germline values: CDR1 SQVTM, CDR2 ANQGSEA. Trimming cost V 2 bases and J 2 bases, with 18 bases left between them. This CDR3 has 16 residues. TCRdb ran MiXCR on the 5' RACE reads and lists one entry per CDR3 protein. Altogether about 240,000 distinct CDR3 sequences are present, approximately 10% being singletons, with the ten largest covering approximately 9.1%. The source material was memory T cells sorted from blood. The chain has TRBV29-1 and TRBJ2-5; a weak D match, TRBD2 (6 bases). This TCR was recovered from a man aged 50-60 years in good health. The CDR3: CSVEYRLTSSQETQYF. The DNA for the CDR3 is TGCAGCGTTGAATATCGTTTGACTAGTAGTCAAGAGACCCAGTACTTC.